These 4 T cell receptor beta chains were sequenced from one sample in a study of cytomegalovirus exposure and HLA in healthy donors. The PCR made use of 60 Vbeta and 13 Jbeta primers. The protocol was immunoSEQ multiplex PCR, while the TCRdb copy is restricted to in-frame clones and leaves out a portion. The data hold about 160,000 clones, with about 65% observed a single time. Sequencing input: PBMCs. The receptors were sampled from a woman aged 25 to 45 in good health and CMV-seronegative.

CDR3 amino acids: CAWSGILAGGAETQYF. As DNA, the CDR3 is TGTGCCTGGAGTGGGATTTTAGCGGGGGGGGCAGAGACCCAGTACTTC. V gene TRBV30 combines with J gene TRBJ2-5, with 11 bases matching TRBD2. The J segment lost 4 bases and the V segment lost 1 base, leaving 8 bases of the junction unmatched. CDR1 is GTSNPN and CDR2 is SVGIG in the germline V gene (reference sequence). The CDR3 runs to 16 residues.

The V call is TRBV14, the J call TRBJ2-1; D gene uncertain. Trimming pared 1 base from V and 3 bases from J, leaving 7 bases between. The CDR3 is 14 residues long. Per germline, CDR1 SGHDN and CDR2 FVKESK. DNA for the CDR3: TGTGCCAGCAGCCAAGTACGCTACTACAATGAGCAGTTCTTC. It codes for CASSQVRYYNEQFF.

This clone appeared a few times. This chain uses TRBV4-3 with TRBJ1-1; D is possibly TRBD1 (5 bases). The CDR3 length is 13 residues. The V and J ends lost 3 bases and 6 bases respectively, with 11 bases between them. Germline CDR1 and CDR2: LGHNA and YSLEER. The CDR3 reads CASSHLGHAEAFF. CDR3 coding DNA: TGCGCCAGCAGCCATCTAGGACACGCTGAAGCTTTCTTT.

This chain uses TRBV28 with TRBJ2-3, with no clear D. V lost 7 bases and J lost 0, with 2 bases in between. There are 11 residues in the CDR3. Germline values: CDR1 MDHEN, CDR2 SYDVKM. The CDR3: CASTSTDTQYF. In DNA, the CDR3 is TGTGCCAGCACTAGCACAGATACGCAGTATTTT.